The source of this T cell receptor (beta chain) is a study of identical twins. TCRdb redid the calling of the 5' RACE reads with MiXCR, one entry per CDR3 protein. The sample has approximately 890,000 distinct CDR3 sequences, roughly an eighth seen once. Healthy Caucasians provided all donations. The V end was cut by 3 bases, the J end by 7 bases, with 19 bases between. The CDR3 runs to 15 residues. Germline CDR1 is MGHRA and CDR2 is YSYEKL. The data were also submitted as part of a second study, on yellow fever vaccine responses in identical twins.

The sample taken for sequencing was PBMCs. The V call is TRBV4-1, the J call TRBJ2-7; D might be TRBD1 (7 bases). This clonotype was obtained from a woman under 30 in good health. The CDR3 loop is CASSHVVGGGGEQYV. The CDR3 DNA sequence: TGCGCCAGCAGCCATGTGGTTGGAGGGGGCGGGGAGCAGTACGTC.